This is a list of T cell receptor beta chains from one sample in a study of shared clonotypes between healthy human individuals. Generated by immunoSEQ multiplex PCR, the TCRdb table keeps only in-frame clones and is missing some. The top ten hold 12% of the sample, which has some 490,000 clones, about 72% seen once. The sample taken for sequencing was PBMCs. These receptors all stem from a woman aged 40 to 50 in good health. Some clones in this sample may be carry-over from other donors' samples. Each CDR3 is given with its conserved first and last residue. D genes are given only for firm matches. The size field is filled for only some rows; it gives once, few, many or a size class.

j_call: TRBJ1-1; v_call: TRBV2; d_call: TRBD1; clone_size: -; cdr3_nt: TGTGCCAGCATCCCACCGGGACAGGGGAATACTGAAGCTTTCTTT; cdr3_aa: CASIPPGQGNTEAFF
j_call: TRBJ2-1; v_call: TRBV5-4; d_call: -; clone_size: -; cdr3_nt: TGTGCCAGCAGCCCAACCCAGAGAACCTACAATGAGCAGTTCTTC; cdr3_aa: CASSPTQRTYNEQFF
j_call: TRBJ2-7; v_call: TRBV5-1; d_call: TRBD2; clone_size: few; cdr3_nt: TGCGCCAGCAGCACTAGCGGGAACGCCCTGGTCGAGCAGTACTTC; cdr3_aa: CASSTSGNALVEQYF
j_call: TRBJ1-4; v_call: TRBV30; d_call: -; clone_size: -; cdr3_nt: TGTGCCTGGAGTGCAGCGGGGCAGGGAGACGAAAAACTGTTTTTT; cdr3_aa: CAWSAAGQGDEKLFF
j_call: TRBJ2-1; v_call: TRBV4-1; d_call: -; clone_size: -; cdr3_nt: TGCGCCAGCAGCCGGGGGATTTTCGACAATGAGCAGTTCTTC; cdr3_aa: CASSRGIFDNEQFF
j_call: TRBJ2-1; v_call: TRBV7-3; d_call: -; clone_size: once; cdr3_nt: TGTGCCAGCAGCTTAGGGGGCAGCGGTGAGCAGTTCTTC; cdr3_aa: CASSLGGSGEQFF
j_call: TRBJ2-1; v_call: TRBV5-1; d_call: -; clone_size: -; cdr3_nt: TGCGCCAGCAGCTCCATCGGCGGCGGGGATGAGCAGTTCTTC; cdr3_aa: CASSSIGGGDEQFF
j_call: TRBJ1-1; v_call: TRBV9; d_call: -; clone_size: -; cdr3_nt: TGTGCCAGCACCCGAAAGGGTGGGGATTCCTTCACTGAAGCTTTCTTT; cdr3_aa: CASTRKGGDSFTEAFF
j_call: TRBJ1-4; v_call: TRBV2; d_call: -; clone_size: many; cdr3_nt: TGTGCCACGGCTTTGGGGCAGTCTAATGAAAAACTGTTTTTT; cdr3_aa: CATALGQSNEKLFF
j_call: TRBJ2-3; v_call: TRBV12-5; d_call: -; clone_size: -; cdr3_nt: TGTGCTAGTGCCCTGGTTTCGGGCGCAAGCACAGATACGCAGTATTTT; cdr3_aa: CASALVSGASTDTQYF
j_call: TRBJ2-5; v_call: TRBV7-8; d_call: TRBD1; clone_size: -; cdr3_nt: TGTGCCAGCAGCTTATACGGACAGGACCAAGAGACCCAGTACTTC; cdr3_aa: CASSLYGQDQETQYF
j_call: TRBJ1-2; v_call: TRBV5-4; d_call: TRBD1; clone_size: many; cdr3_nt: TGTGCCAGCAGCTCGGACAGGAGCTATGGCTACACCTTC; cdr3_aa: CASSSDRSYGYTF
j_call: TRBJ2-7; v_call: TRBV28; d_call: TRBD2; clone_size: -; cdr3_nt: TGTGCCGGCACCCAATCCGGGGGGGCTATGCGGGAGCAGTACTTC; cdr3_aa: CAGTQSGGAMREQYF
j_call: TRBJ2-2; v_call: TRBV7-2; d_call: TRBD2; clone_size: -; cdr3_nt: TGTGCCAGCAGCAGACGGACTAGCGGGAGGGCAATACGTGGGGAGCTGTTTTTT; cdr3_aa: CASSRRTSGRAIRGELFF
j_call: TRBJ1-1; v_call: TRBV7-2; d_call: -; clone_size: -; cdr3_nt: TGTGCCACTCCACCAATGAACACTGAAGCTTTCTTT; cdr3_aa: CATPPMNTEAFF
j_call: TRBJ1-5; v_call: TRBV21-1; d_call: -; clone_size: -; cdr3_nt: TGTGCCAGCAGCAAAGCAGCGGCCAGACGCAATCAGCCCCAGCATTTT; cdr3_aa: CASSKAAARRNQPQHF
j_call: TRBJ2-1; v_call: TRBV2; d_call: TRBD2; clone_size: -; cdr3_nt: TGTGCCAGCAGCAGAGGGACTAGCGGGAGAGGGAATTACAATGAGCAGTTCTTC; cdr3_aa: CASSRGTSGRGNYNEQFF
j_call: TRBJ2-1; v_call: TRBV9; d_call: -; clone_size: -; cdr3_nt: TGTGCCAGCAGCGTAGCGGGAGTCGTCAATGAGCAGTTCTTC; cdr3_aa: CASSVAGVVNEQFF
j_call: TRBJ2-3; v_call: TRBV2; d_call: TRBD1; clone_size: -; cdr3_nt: TGTGCCAGCAGTGATTGGGACAGGGGGACAGATACGCAGTATTTT; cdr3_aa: CASSDWDRGTDTQYF
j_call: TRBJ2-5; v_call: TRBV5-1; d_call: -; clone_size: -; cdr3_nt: TGCGCCAGCAGAGCGGACGCAGGGCGGGAGACCCAGTACTTC; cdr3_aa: CASRADAGRETQYF
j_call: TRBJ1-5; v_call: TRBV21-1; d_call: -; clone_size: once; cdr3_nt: TGTGCCAGCAGCAAAGGGGACAGGGGCAACTATTATAGCAATCAGCCCCAGCATTTT; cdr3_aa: CASSKGDRGNYYSNQPQHF
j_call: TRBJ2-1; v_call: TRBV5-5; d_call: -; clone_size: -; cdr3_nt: TGTGCCAGCAGCTGGGCCAGCCGGGGGAATGAGCAGTTCTTC; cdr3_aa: CASSWASRGNEQFF
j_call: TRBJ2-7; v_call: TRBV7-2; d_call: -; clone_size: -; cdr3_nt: TGTGCCAGCAGCTTAAGGCCCTACGAGCAGTACTTC; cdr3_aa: CASSLRPYEQYF
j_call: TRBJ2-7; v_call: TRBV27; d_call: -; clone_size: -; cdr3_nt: TGTGCCAGCAGTGCCCTCGGGATCTACGAGCAGTACTTC; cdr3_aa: CASSALGIYEQYF
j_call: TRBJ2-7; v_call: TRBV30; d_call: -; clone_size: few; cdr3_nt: TGTGCCTGGAGTCCGGACAGCTACGAGCAGTACTTC; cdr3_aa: CAWSPDSYEQYF
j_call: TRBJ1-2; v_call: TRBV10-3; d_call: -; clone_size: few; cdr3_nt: TGTGCCATCAGTGACAGTCTCTATGGCTACACCTTC; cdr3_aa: CAISDSLYGYTF
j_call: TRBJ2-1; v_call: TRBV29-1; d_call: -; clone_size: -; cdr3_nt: TGCAGCGTTGAGGACAGGGGTAAGAGCGGGAGTTACAATGAGCAGTTCTTC; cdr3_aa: CSVEDRGKSGSYNEQFF
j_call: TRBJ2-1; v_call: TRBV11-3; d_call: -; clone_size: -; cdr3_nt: TGTGCCAGCAGCTTTACAGGGTGGGGCAATGAGCAGTTCTTC; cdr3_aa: CASSFTGWGNEQFF
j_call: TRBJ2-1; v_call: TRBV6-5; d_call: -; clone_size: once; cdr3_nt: TGTGCCAGCAGTTACTCTCGGGGGACAGCGCAGTTCTTC; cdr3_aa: CASSYSRGTAQFF
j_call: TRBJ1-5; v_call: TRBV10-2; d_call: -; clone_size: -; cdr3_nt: TGCGCCAGCAGTGAGCGATTCATTATGAAGGGGCAGCCCCAGCATTTT; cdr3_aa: CASSERFIMKGQPQHF
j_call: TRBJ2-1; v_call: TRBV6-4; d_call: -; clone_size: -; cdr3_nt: TGTGCCAGCAGTGATAGTCCGGACTCCTACAATGAGCAGTTCTTC; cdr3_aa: CASSDSPDSYNEQFF
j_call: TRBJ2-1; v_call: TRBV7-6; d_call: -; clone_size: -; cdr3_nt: TGTGCCAGCAGCTTAGCGGGTTCTCTTTACAATGAGCAGTTCTTC; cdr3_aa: CASSLAGSLYNEQFF
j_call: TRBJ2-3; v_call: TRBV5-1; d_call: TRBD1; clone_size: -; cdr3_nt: TGCGCCAGCAGCATCCGACAGGGGACAGATACGCAGTATTTT; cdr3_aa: CASSIRQGTDTQYF
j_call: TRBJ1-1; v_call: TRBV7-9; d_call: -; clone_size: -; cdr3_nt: TGTGCCAGCAGCCCTCGACAGGAGAACACTGAAGCTTTCTTT; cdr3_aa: CASSPRQENTEAFF
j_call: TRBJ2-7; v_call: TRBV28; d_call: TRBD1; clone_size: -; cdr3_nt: TGTGCCAGCAGGGGACAGGGTTCCTACGAGCAGTACTTC; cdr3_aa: CASRGQGSYEQYF
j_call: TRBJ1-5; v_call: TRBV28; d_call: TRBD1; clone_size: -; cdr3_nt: TGTGCCAGCAGTTTATTCGGACAGGGGTTTAGCAATCAGCCCCAGCATTTT; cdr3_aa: CASSLFGQGFSNQPQHF
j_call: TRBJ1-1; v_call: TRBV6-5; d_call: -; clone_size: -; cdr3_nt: TGTGCCAGCAGTTCCTTCACAGGGAGCACTGAAGCTTTCTTT; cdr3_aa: CASSSFTGSTEAFF